The 9 T cell receptor beta chains in this list originate from one sample, sequenced in a study of T cells in women clearing cervical HPV infection. Sequencing used immunoSEQ multiplex PCR; TCRdb keeps in-frame clones, though not all of them. The clone table shows tens of thousands of clones, with the ten largest holding around 5%. The sequencing sample was made of blood buffy coat. The receptors originated from a woman aged 18-69 years with a cervical HPV16 infection that either progressed to CIN3+ or cleared (not recorded which).

Points on this clone: The CDR3 extends 3 residues past the end of the read, so its final part is completed from the germline J gene. The identical CDR3 is also encoded by other nucleotide sequences in the sample. The rearrangement joins TRBV5-1 to TRBJ1-4; TRBD1 matches at 9 bases. The CDR3 contains 15 residues. V gave up 4 bases and J gave up 6 bases; unmatched junction bases: 7. Germline CDR1 SGHRS, CDR2 YFSETQ. CDR3 amino acids: CASSLGTGWDEKLFF. CDR3 DNA, as far as it was read: TGCGCCAGCAGCCTTGGGACAGGGTGGGATGAAAAA.

About this clone itself: Coverage ceases 3 residues before the CDR3 finishes, and the germline J gene fills in the end. The chain uses TRBV5-1 and TRBJ2-1; D perhaps matches TRBD1 (6 bases). The CDR3 has 15 residues. From germline, CDR1 is SGHRS and CDR2 YFSETQ. Trimming cost V 4 bases and J 7 bases, with 18 bases left between them. The CDR3 loop reads CASSPAVTGENEQFF. Incomplete CDR3 DNA: TGCGCCAGCAGCCCCGCGGTGACAGGCGAGAATGAG. The complete variable domain, with remaining parts taken from reference TRBV5-1 and TRBJ2-1, reads KAGVTQTPRYLIKTRGQQVTLSCSPISGHRSVSWYQQTPGQGLQFLFEYFSETQRNKGNFPGRFSGRQFSNSRSEMNVSTLELGDSALYLCASSPAVTGENEQFFGPGTRLTVL.

Regarding this clone: The read stops 3 residues short of the end of the CDR3; the missing end is completed from the germline J gene. The chain links TRBV7-3 to TRBJ1-2; 7 bases map to TRBD1. CDR1 and CDR2 (germline): SGHTA, FQGTGA. The CDR3 is 16 residues long. This CDR3 is CASSLNRRGSYNDYTF. The sequenced part of the CDR3 DNA is TGTGCCAGCAGCTTAAATCGCAGGGGGTCCTACAATGAC. Combining the CDR3 with reference TRBV7-3 and TRBJ1-2 gives the whole variable domain GAGVSQTPSNKVTEKGKYVELRCDPISGHTALYWYRQSLGQGPEFLIYFQGTGAADDSGLPNDRFFAVRPEGSVSTLKIQRTERGDSAVYLCASSLNRRGSYNDYTFGSGTRLTVV.

CDR3 residues: CASSELAAYNEQFF. The CDR3 DNA, read in part, is TGTGCCAGCAGTGAACTAGCAGCCTACAATGAG. This chain joins TRBV2 and TRBJ2-1; TRBD2 is a possible D gene (5 bases). The read falls 3 residues short of the CDR3 end, and the missing part is taken from the germline J gene. CDR1 is SNHLY, CDR2 FYNNEI, per germline. The CDR3 has 14 amino acids. Trimming cost V 2 bases and J 2 bases, with 7 bases left between them.

Comment on this clone: The CDR3 is cut off 3 residues early in the read; its end comes from the germline J gene. The J gene is TRBJ2-3, the V gene TRBV20-1; 14 nucleotides align to TRBD2. CDR3 length: 18 residues. Germline-derived CDR1 and CDR2 are DFQATT and SNEGSKA (reference sequence). V lost 0 bases to trimming and J lost 4 bases; unmatched junction nucleotides: 9. The sequenced CDR3 bases are TGCAGTGCTAGAGACCCCCCCCGACTAGCGGGGGGGCCAGATACG. It specifies CSARDPPRLAGGPDT. The full CDR3 protein reads CSARDPPRLAGGPDTQYF.

Note on this clone: A read error may account for a junction end that differs from germline. The read falls 3 residues short of the CDR3 end, and the missing part is taken from the germline J gene. The V and J genes are TRBV4-2 and TRBJ2-1; 7 positions agree with TRBD1. This CDR3 has 15 residues. Germline CDR1 reads LGHNA; CDR2 reads YNFKEQ. CDR3 bases read: TGCGCCAGCAGCGAAGACAGGGTGCCTTCCAATGAG. It translates to CASSEDRVPSNE. The full CDR3 is CASSEDRVPSNEQFF.

In the case of this clone: Sequencing ends 3 residues short of the CDR3 end; the germline J gene provides the rest. The V call is TRBV7-2, the J call TRBJ2-2; 9 bases fit TRBD2. The CDR3 has 18 residues. Germline V CDR1 and CDR2: SGHTA, FQGNSA. V was clipped by 0 bases and J by 3 bases; unmatched bases: 8. CDR3 residues: CASSLAGGGAGYTGELFF. The covered CDR3 bases are TGTGCCAGCAGCTTAGCCGGCGGGGGGGCCGGTTACACCGGGGAG.

Comment on this clone: The read terminates 3 residues before the CDR3 end, so the remaining end is supplied by the germline J gene. The rearrangement uses TRBV7-9 and TRBJ2-5, with D possibly TRBD1 on 6 matching bases. Trimming took 5 bases from V and 5 from J, leaving 12 bases between them. From germline, CDR1 is SEHNR and CDR2 FQNEAQ (reference sequence). This CDR3 has 13 residues. The CDR3 DNA, read in part, is TGTGCCAGCAGCGGTCAGGGGTCCGAGACC. Translating it yields CASSGQGSET. The whole CDR3 reads CASSGQGSETQYF.

Worth noting for this clone: The read halts 3 residues ahead of the CDR3 end, with the missing end drawn from the germline J gene. The chain is built from TRBV18 and TRBJ2-2; 8 bases match TRBD1. V shed 2 bases, J shed 0 bases, and the junction held 5 bases outside the gene matches. Germline loops: CDR1 KGHSH, CDR2 LQKENI. This CDR3 has 17 amino acids. Incomplete CDR3 DNA: TGTGCCAGCTCACCAGGCAGGGGGCAGGCGAACACCGGGGAG. As protein: CASSPGRGQANTGE. The entire CDR3 is CASSPGRGQANTGELFF.